A selection of T cell receptor beta chains follows, all from one sample in a study of T cell repertoires in cytomegalovirus infection. TCRdb re-called the reads with MiXCR, one entry per CDR3 protein. The sample contains a few hundred thousand distinct CDR3 sequences, 15% to 20% of which appear only once. Sequencing was performed on CD8+ T cells from PBMCs. The receptors shown here come from a human donor in good health (CMV status not recorded). Some clones in this sample may be carry-over from other donors' samples. Each CDR3 is given with its conserved first and last residue. Each record gives: D gene, V gene, clone size, J gene, CDR3 length, CDR3 protein, CDR3 DNA. A D gene is named only where the DNA matches it firmly. Some rows mark clone size as missing; the rest say once, few, many or name a class of expanded clone.

NA	TRBV28	few	TRBJ2-5	13	CATRRTPEETQYF	TGTGCGACCAGGCGGACACCGGAGGAGACCCAGTACTTC
NA	TRBV2	few	TRBJ2-7	13	CASQREQAYEQYF	TGTGCCAGCCAAAGGGAACAGGCCTACGAGCAGTACTTC
TRBD1	TRBV6-2/TRBV6-3	few	TRBJ2-3	15	CATLFQGVPTDTQYF	TGTGCCACCCTTTTCCAGGGGGTCCCCACAGATACGCAGTATTTT
NA	TRBV28	NA	TRBJ2-3	13	CASSLLLTDKQYF	TGTGCCAGCAGTTTACTGCTAACAGATAAGCAGTATTTT
NA	TRBV6-2/TRBV6-3	NA	TRBJ1-6	14	CASSEGLGNSPLHF	TGTGCCAGCAGTGAAGGTTTAGGGAATTCACCCCTCCACTTT
NA	TRBV27	few	TRBJ2-5	15	CASSLLRGRGETQYF	TGTGCCAGCAGTTTATTGAGGGGACGGGGCGAGACCCAGTACTTC
NA	TRBV4-3	few	TRBJ2-7	13	CASSQEDQLEQYF	TGCGCCAGCAGCCAAGAAGACCAATTAGAGCAGTACTTC
TRBD1	TRBV19	NA	TRBJ1-4	16	CASSIPSTGADEKLFF	TGTGCCAGTAGTATCCCTTCTACAGGGGCGGATGAAAAACTGTTTTTT
NA	TRBV14	NA	TRBJ1-1	12	CASSHGNTEAFF	TGTGCCAGCAGCCATGGCAACACTGAAGCTTTCTTT
NA	TRBV7-2	many	TRBJ1-1	15	CASSLSRSGNTEAFF	TGTGCCAGCAGCTTAAGTAGGTCGGGGAACACTGAAGCTTTCTTT
NA	TRBV7-2	many	TRBJ1-2	13	CASSYQYGYGYTF	TGTGCCAGCAGCTACCAGTATGGCTATGGCTACACCTTC
NA	TRBV4-1	NA	TRBJ2-5	15	CASTSEPGRQETQYF	TGCGCCAGCACCTCGGAACCGGGACGGCAAGAGACCCAGTACTTC
TRBD1	TRBV11-2	NA	TRBJ1-1	16	CASSQDPRQGLGEAFF	TGTGCCAGCAGCCAAGATCCGAGACAGGGGCTCGGTGAAGCTTTCTTT
NA	TRBV7-6	many	TRBJ2-1	12	CASSYRDQEQFF	TGTGCCAGCAGCTACCGGGACCAAGAGCAGTTCTTC
TRBD1	TRBV7-9	many	TRBJ2-7	13	CASSDRGHYEQYF	TGTGCCAGCAGCGACAGGGGCCACTACGAGCAGTACTTC
TRBD1	TRBV6-1	few	TRBJ1-1	14	CASSEVGTGTEAFF	TGTGCCAGCAGTGAAGTTGGGACAGGCACTGAAGCTTTCTTT
TRBD1	TRBV7-2	medium-sized	TRBJ1-2	14	CASSFQGARYGYTF	TGTGCCAGCAGCTTTCAGGGGGCGCGGTATGGCTACACCTTC
NA	TRBV12-3/TRBV12-4	few	TRBJ2-5	20	CASSFRVIDSGQPGEETQYF	TGTGCCAGCAGTTTTAGGGTTATTGACAGTGGGCAACCGGGCGAAGAGACCCAGTACTTC
TRBD1	TRBV7-9	many	TRBJ2-7	15	CASSLDRGLVYEQYF	TGTGCCAGCAGCTTGGACAGGGGGCTAGTTTACGAGCAGTACTTC
NA	TRBV7-9	many	TRBJ2-2	17	CASSLPPRQSNTGELFF	TGTGCCAGCAGCTTACCCCCCCGACAGTCGAACACCGGGGAGCTGTTTTTT
TRBD1	TRBV9	NA	TRBJ2-1	17	CASSVNPGTGLDNEQFF	TGTGCCAGCAGCGTGAACCCGGGGACAGGGTTAGACAATGAGCAGTTCTTC
NA	TRBV7-9	few	TRBJ2-5	14	CASSAPRGQETQYF	TGTGCCAGCAGCGCCCCTAGGGGCCAAGAGACCCAGTACTTC
NA	TRBV28	NA	TRBJ1-1	16	CASRTPHREIAPEAFF	TGTGCCAGCAGGACACCCCATAGGGAGATCGCCCCTGAAGCTTTCTTT
NA	TRBV19	NA	TRBJ2-2	13	CASSTSGAGELFF	TGTGCCAGTAGTACTTCGGGTGCCGGGGAGCTGTTTTTT
NA	TRBV27	NA	TRBJ1-5	14	CASSLMGTDQPQHF	TGTGCCAGCAGTTTAATGGGCACCGATCAGCCCCAGCATTTT
NA	TRBV7-6	few	TRBJ2-1	13	CASTSRASHEQFF	TGTGCCAGCACCTCCCGGGCCTCGCATGAGCAGTTCTTC
NA	TRBV29-1	NA	TRBJ1-2	12	CSVDKGVHGYTF	TGCAGCGTTGACAAGGGGGTTCATGGCTACACCTTC
TRBD1	TRBV29-1	NA	TRBJ1-2	13	CSAENRGLSGYTF	TGCAGCGCAGAAAACAGGGGGTTGAGTGGCTACACCTTC
TRBD1	TRBV6-5	few	TRBJ2-7	15	CASSYVGNRGDEQYF	TGTGCCAGCAGTTACGTTGGAAACAGGGGGGACGAGCAGTACTTC
NA	TRBV6-6	NA	TRBJ1-6	14	CALRGGSGNSPLHF	TGTGCCCTACGGGGGGGCTCCGGCAATTCACCCCTCCACTTT
NA	TRBV25-1	many	TRBJ1-6	14	CASSSRGSGSPLHF	TGTGCCAGCAGTTCCAGGGGCAGCGGTTCACCCCTCCACTTT
TRBD1	TRBV7-6	many	TRBJ2-1	15	CASSPGQGPYNEQFF	TGTGCCAGCAGCCCTGGACAGGGACCCTACAATGAGCAGTTCTTC
NA	TRBV7-6	many	TRBJ1-1	13	CASSLPGDTEAFF	TGTGCCAGCAGCCTGCCCGGTGACACTGAAGCTTTCTTT
NA	TRBV29-1	NA	TRBJ1-2	14	CSVEEQGSVYGYTF	TGCAGCGTTGAAGAGCAGGGTTCGGTGTATGGCTACACCTTC
TRBD1	TRBV9	NA	TRBJ1-1	13	CASSVEGATEAFF	TGTGCCAGCAGCGTCGAGGGGGCTACTGAAGCTTTCTTT
TRBD2	TRBV10-3	NA	TRBJ2-3	16	CAIRDPASGGPDTQYF	TGTGCCATCAGGGACCCGGCTAGCGGGGGGCCAGATACGCAGTATTTT
NA	TRBV6-2/TRBV6-3	many	TRBJ1-2	11	CASSYREGAAF	TGTGCCAGCAGTTACCGGGAAGGCGCCGCCTTC
NA	TRBV7-2	many	TRBJ2-3	13	CASSSLGTDTQYF	TGTGCCAGCAGCTCACTAGGCACAGATACGCAGTATTTT
TRBD2	TRBV6-6	NA	TRBJ2-7	16	CASVLAGGPSRYEQYF	TGTGCCAGCGTTTTAGCGGGGGGGCCTTCTCGCTACGAGCAGTACTTC
NA	TRBV20-1	NA	TRBJ2-1	13	CSARGGRSYEQFF	TGCAGTGCTAGAGGGGGCAGGTCATATGAGCAGTTCTTC
NA	TRBV2	many	TRBJ1-5	14	CASSGQGYNQPQHF	TGTGCCAGCAGTGGTCAGGGTTACAATCAGCCCCAGCATTTT
TRBD1	TRBV7-8	many	TRBJ1-5	14	CASSSGTEDQPQHF	TGTGCCAGCAGCTCCGGGACAGAGGATCAGCCCCAGCATTTT
NA	TRBV20-1	few	TRBJ2-3	9	CSALDTQYF	TGCAGTGCTCTAGATACGCAGTATTTT
NA	TRBV11-1	few	TRBJ1-1	17	CASSNFALWGVVPEAFF	TGTGCCAGCAGCAATTTCGCCCTTTGGGGGGTAGTCCCTGAAGCTTTCTTT
NA	TRBV19	NA	TRBJ2-1	12	CASSTGGHEQFF	TGTGCCAGTAGTACAGGGGGGCATGAGCAGTTCTTC
TRBD2	TRBV28	many	TRBJ2-7	15	CASTPDPGGSYEQYF	TGTGCCAGCACCCCCGATCCGGGGGGCTCCTACGAGCAGTACTTC
NA	TRBV20-1	few	TRBJ2-2	13	CSAPDLNTGELFF	TGCAGTGCGCCAGACTTGAACACCGGGGAGCTGTTTTTT